Listed here are 29 T cell receptor beta chains from one sample, sequenced in a study of Graves' ophthalmopathy and Graves' hyperthyroidism. The authors amplified TCR beta CDR3 regions from RNA transcripts. Following a first-round RT-PCR that used HTBI primers, a second-round multiplex PCR was carried out. TCRdb independently ran MiXCR on the multiplex PCR reads; one entry per CDR3 protein. The profile covers about 620,000 distinct CDR3 sequences, with roughly 20% appearing a single time and roughly 6.9% taken by the ten largest. Sample: peripheral blood. The source of these receptors is a woman aged 18-29 years with stable Graves' hyperthyroidism. Some clones in this sample may be carry-over from other donors' samples.

This clonotype has just a few counts. The chain carries TRBV30 and TRBJ1-1; D gene ambiguous. This CDR3 has 14 amino acids. CDR1 GTSNPN and CDR2 SVGIG come from the germline V gene (reference sequence). V was pared by 0 bases and J by 0 bases, with 8 bases between. CDR3 protein: CAWSVLGMNTEAFF. Here the CDR3 DNA reads TGTGCCTGGAGTGTACTCGGCATGAACACTGAAGCTTTCTTT.

This clonotype appeared many times. This sequence joins TRBV7-9 and TRBJ2-7; D possibly corresponds to TRBD1 (6 bases). The V end was cut by 6 bases, the J end by 0 bases, with 15 bases between. This CDR3 region has 15 residues. Germline CDR1 is SEHNR and CDR2 is FQNEAQ (reference sequence). CDR3 sequence: CASRRGGDNSYEQYF. The CDR3 DNA sequence: TGTGCCAGCAGGAGGGGTGGGGACAACTCCTACGAGCAGTACTTC.

This clonotype was observed a handful of times. The chain combines TRBV7-9 with TRBJ1-1, with D uncertain. This CDR3 has 14 amino acids. Germline CDR1 SEHNR, CDR2 FQNEAQ (reference sequence). V was trimmed by 4 bases and J by 7 bases, leaving 16 bases between them. The CDR3 sequence is CASSSPVVGNEAFF. CDR3 DNA: TGTGCCAGCAGCTCCCCGGTTGTGGGGAATGAAGCTTTCTTT.

This clonotype has at least ten counts. CDR3 loop: CASSLSSGRLTDTQYF. CDR3 DNA: TGTGCCAGCAGCCTCTCTAGCGGGAGGCTCACAGATACGCAGTATTTT. The chain links TRBV11-2 to TRBJ2-3; 11 bases are shared with TRBD2. V was pared by 5 bases and J by 2 bases, with 6 bases of the junction left unmatched. CDR1 SGHAT and CDR2 FQNNGV come from the germline V gene. The CDR3 sequence is 16 residues long.

This sequence joins TRBV7-8 and TRBJ2-7, with TRBD2 identical over 11 bases. The CDR3 has 17 amino acids. With 3 bases clipped from V and 2 bases from J, the junction kept 9 bases outside the gene matches. Per the germline V gene, CDR1 is SGHVS and CDR2 is FQNEAQ. The CDR3 reads CASSFSFLAGGPYEQYF. DNA for the CDR3: TGTGCCAGCAGCTTCTCCTTTCTAGCGGGAGGACCCTACGAGCAGTACTTC.

This clonotype was found a few times. The CDR3 DNA sequence: TGTGCCAGCAGCTTAAGCGGGGGGGCATATGAGACCCAGTACTTC. As protein: CASSLSGGAYETQYF. V and J are TRBV11-2 and TRBJ2-5; 10 bases agree with TRBD2. CDR1 is SGHAT, CDR2 FQNNGV, per germline. There are 15 residues in the CDR3. Losses at the gene ends were 2 bases for V and 5 bases for J; bases not matched to a gene: 5.

The V gene is TRBV12-3 or TRBV12-4, the J gene TRBJ2-2; 8 nucleotides line up with TRBD2. Trimming took 7 bases from V and 0 from J; bases not matched to a gene: 10. The CDR3 totals 17 residues. The CDR3 nucleotides read TGTGCCAGCAACCGACGGGGGCGGGGGGCGAACACCGGGGAGCTGTTTTTT. This codes for CASNRRGRGANTGELFF.

This clonotype was counted many times. J is TRBJ2-5 and V is TRBV19, with 8 positions matching TRBD1. Germline V gene data show CDR1 as LNHDA and CDR2 as SQIVND (reference sequence). The trim removed 7 bases at V and 5 bases at J, leaving 15 bases unmatched. The CDR3 is 16 residues long. This CDR3 reads CASNDPGGQGWETQYF. The CDR3 coding sequence is TGTGCCAGTAACGACCCTGGAGGACAGGGCTGGGAGACCCAGTACTTC.

The CDR3 coding sequence is TGTGCCAGCACCCCGGCCATCCAAGAGACCCAGTACTTC. Amino acids: CASTPAIQETQYF. V usage is TRBV28 and J usage is TRBJ2-5; the D is unclear. In germline, CDR1 is MDHEN, CDR2 SYDVKM. CDR3 length equals 13 residues. Between the trimmed V and J ends, which lost 7 bases and 1 base, there was a span of 10 bases.

The J gene is TRBJ2-7, the V gene TRBV7-2; D gene uncertain. The germline V gene has CDR1 SGHTA and CDR2 FQGNSA. The CDR3 has 15 amino acids. V lost 1 base, J lost 6 bases, and 16 bases lay in between. The CDR3 reads CASSLVLGQSGEQYF. DNA of the CDR3: TGTGCCAGCAGCTTAGTATTAGGCCAGTCAGGCGAGCAGTACTTC.

Concerning this clonotype: Germline is not matched at one junction end, which may reflect a read error. The gene calls are TRBV27 and TRBJ2-7; possibly TRBD1 for D (5 bases). The CDR3 is 18 amino acids. Per germline, CDR1 MNHEY and CDR2 SMNVEV (reference sequence). CDR3 sequence (DNA): TGTGCCAGCAGTCTATCCCCAGGGAAACCTCCTTTTCGATACGAGCAGTACTTC. Amino acid sequence: CASSLSPGKPPFRYEQYF.

This chain joins TRBV3-1 and TRBJ2-2, with D unresolved. Germline V gene lookup returns CDR1 LGHDT and CDR2 YNNKEL (reference sequence). Trimming removed 1 base from V and 7 bases from J, with 7 bases in between. This CDR3 is 13 amino acids long. CDR3 sequence (DNA): TGTGCCAGCAGCCAAGTATACGGCGGGGAGCTGTTTTTT. Its protein is CASSQVYGGELFF. Combining the CDR3 with reference TRBV3-1 and TRBJ2-2 gives the whole variable domain DTAVSQTPKYLVTQMGNDKSIKCEQNLGHDTMYWYKQDSKKFLKIMFSYNNKELIINETVPNRFSPKSPDKAHLNLHINSLELGDSAVYFCASSQVYGGELFFGEGSRLTVL.

Many counts were recorded for this clonotype. The chain carries TRBV12-3 or TRBV12-4 and TRBJ1-2; perhaps TRBD1 as D (6 bases). V was cut by 0 bases and J by 6 bases, with 11 bases left in between. This CDR3 spans 14 amino acids. CDR3 bases: TGTGCCAGCAGTTTAGCGGCGGCAGGGGATGGCTACACCTTC. Protein sequence: CASSLAAAGDGYTF.

This clonotype was observed many times. The gene calls are TRBV5-5 and TRBJ1-1, with D hard to call. Germline CDR1 is SGHKS and CDR2 is YYEKEE (reference sequence). Trimming stripped 3 bases from V and 6 bases from J, with 15 bases between. The CDR3 length is 14 residues. The CDR3 spells CASSSGGLMAEAFF. CDR3 sequence (DNA): TGTGCCAGCAGCTCGGGAGGCCTTATGGCTGAAGCTTTCTTT.

This chain joins TRBV19 and TRBJ1-1, with D possibly matching TRBD1 (5 bases). CDR1 is LNHDA, CDR2 SQIVND, per germline (reference sequence). With 3 bases removed from V and 5 bases from J, the gap between germline ends came to 16 bases. The CDR3 loop spans 15 amino acids. CDR3 protein: CASSMKPGDGTEAFF. The CDR3 DNA sequence: TGTGCCAGTAGTATGAAACCCGGGGACGGGACTGAAGCTTTCTTT.

This chain uses TRBV2 with TRBJ1-2; D not resolved. In germline, CDR1 is SNHLY, CDR2 FYNNEI. V was cut by 0 bases and J by 2 bases, with 10 bases left in between. The CDR3 extends over 15 amino acids. In DNA, the CDR3 is TGTGCCAGCAGTGAAGCTCCGGGCTCAAACTATGGCTACACCTTC. Amino acid sequence: CASSEAPGSNYGYTF. Full variable domain (rest looked up from reference TRBV2 and TRBJ1-2): EPEVTQTPSHQVTQMGQEVILRCVPISNHLYFYWYRQILGQKVEFLVSFYNNEISEKSEIFDDQFSVERPDGSNFTLKIRSTKLEDSAMYFCASSEAPGSNYGYTFGSGTRLTVV.

Many counts were recorded for this clonotype. The V gene is TRBV6-2 or TRBV6-3, the J gene TRBJ2-4, with a weak D call TRBD2 (6 bases). V lost 2 bases to trimming and J lost 2 bases, with 13 bases between them. Germline V gene lookup returns CDR1 MNHEY and CDR2 SVGEGT. This CDR3 has 16 residues. In DNA, the CDR3 is TGTGCCAGCAGTTACAGGCCGGGGGTGACCAAAAACATTCAGTACTTC. Its protein product is CASSYRPGVTKNIQYF.

The table lists this clonotype with many counts. The rearrangement links TRBV11-2 to TRBJ2-7, with TRBD2 identical over 16 bases. Looked up from germline, CDR1 is SGHAT and CDR2 is FQNNGV. Trimming at V came to 7 bases and at J to 3 bases, leaving 6 bases not matched to a gene. The CDR3 is 16 residues long. Here the CDR3 DNA reads TGTGCCAGCACCCCGGGACTAGCGGGGGGGGGCTACGAGCAGTACTTC. It codes for CASTPGLAGGGYEQYF.

This clonotype was recorded at least ten times. The V call is TRBV7-8, the J call TRBJ2-7; a possible D gene is TRBD1 (5 bases). This CDR3 spans 15 amino acids. V gave up 3 bases and J gave up 3 bases, with 15 bases separating them. CDR1 is SGHVS, CDR2 FQNEAQ, per germline. The CDR3 DNA reads TGTGCCAGCAGCTTCTTTATGACAGACCACTACGAGCAGTACTTC. Translation: CASSFFMTDHYEQYF.

The chain combines TRBV20-1 with TRBJ2-7; 8 positions match TRBD1. Germline assignment: CDR1 DFQATT and CDR2 SNEGSKA (reference sequence). This CDR3 is 15 amino acids long. Unmatched junction bases numbered 12, after V lost 1 base and J lost 7 bases. Here the CDR3 DNA reads TGCAGTGCTAGAGGCCCGGGCCAGGGGGCTGGGGAGCAGTACTTC. Amino acid sequence: CSARGPGQGAGEQYF.

This clonotype has ten or more counts. The chain carries TRBV15 and TRBJ2-5; TRBD2 aligns across 9 bases. Trimming took 1 base from V and 5 from J; bases not matched to a gene: 11. Germline V gene sequence: CDR1 LNHNV, CDR2 YYDKDF (reference sequence). This CDR3 has 17 amino acids. The CDR3 protein is CATSRVGRGGPGETQYF. The CDR3 DNA follows: TGTGCCACCAGCAGAGTTGGGCGGGGGGGCCCCGGCGAGACCCAGTACTTC.

This clonotype was recorded many times. V is TRBV28 and J is TRBJ2-2; 12 bases line up with TRBD2. Germline loops: CDR1 MDHEN, CDR2 SYDVKM. V shed 5 bases and J 2 bases; nucleotides not matched to a gene: 12. CDR3 size: 19 residues. The CDR3 sequence is CASSRIGKGLAGNTGELFF. CDR3 nucleotide sequence: TGTGCCAGCAGTCGAATCGGGAAAGGACTAGCGGGAAACACCGGGGAGCTGTTTTTT.

This clonotype was detected only a few times. The chain uses TRBV13 and TRBJ1-6, with 7 bases that match TRBD1. CDR1 is PRHDT, CDR2 FYEKMQ, per germline (reference sequence). There are 17 residues in the CDR3. V lost 5 bases, J lost 2 bases, and 9 bases stayed unmatched. The CDR3 loop reads CASSLNRRGTYNSPLHF. CDR3 DNA: TGTGCCAGCAGCCTAAACCGCAGGGGGACCTATAATTCACCCCTCCACTTT.

The gene calls are TRBV7-8 and TRBJ2-5; the D gene could be TRBD1 or TRBD2 (6 bases each). The CDR3 length is 15 residues. With 1 base removed from V and 4 bases from J, the gap between germline ends came to 13 bases. CDR1 and CDR2 from the germline V gene are SGHVS and FQNEAQ. CDR3 protein: CASSLGPGAIETQYF. In nucleotides, the CDR3 is TGTGCCAGCAGCTTAGGTCCGGGGGCGATAGAGACCCAGTACTTC.

This clonotype was counted at least ten times. The rearrangement links TRBV29-1 to TRBJ2-5; D tentatively fits TRBD1 or TRBD2 (6 bases each). Germline V gene lookup returns CDR1 SQVTM and CDR2 ANQGSEA. The CDR3 loop spans 16 amino acids. Between the trimmed V and J ends, which lost 0 bases and 1 base, there was a span of 15 bases. CDR3 sequence (DNA): TGCAGCGTTGAAGATTTACGGGGGCCCTCCCAAGAGACCCAGTACTTC. Translated: CSVEDLRGPSQETQYF.

The sample holds many counts of this clonotype. The chain uses TRBV12-3 or TRBV12-4 and TRBJ1-3; D is ambiguous. This CDR3 contains 12 residues. Deletions cut 4 bases from V and 8 bases from J, with 9 bases between. CDR3 sequence reads: CASSWFRDTIYF. The CDR3 DNA is TGTGCCAGCAGTTGGTTTAGGGACACCATATATTTT.

This clonotype appeared many times. The DNA for the CDR3 is TGTGCCAGCAGCCCGTGGAGGGATCAAGAGACCCAGTACTTC. Amino acid sequence: CASSPWRDQETQYF. This chain connects TRBV7-2 to TRBJ2-5, with D maybe TRBD2 (6 bases). The germline gives CDR1 SGHTA, CDR2 FQGNSA. The CDR3 sequence is 14 residues long. The V and J ends lost 5 bases and 2 bases respectively, with 12 bases between them.

The chain carries TRBV7-3 and TRBJ2-5; 9 bases map to TRBD2. The CDR3 has 15 residues. The ends lost 2 bases at V and 4 bases at J; junction bases unmatched: 5. Germline CDR1 and CDR2: SGHTA and FQGTGA. CDR3: CASSLAAGGLETQYF. The CDR3 nucleotides read TGTGCCAGCAGCTTAGCGGCGGGGGGGTTAGAGACCCAGTACTTC.

This sequence joins TRBV13 and TRBJ1-1; 8 bases fit TRBD1. V shed 5 bases, J shed 4 bases, and the junction held 6 bases outside the gene matches. The germline V gene encodes CDR1 PRHDT and CDR2 FYEKMQ (reference sequence). The CDR3 loop spans 14 amino acids. CDR3 DNA: TGTGCCAGCAGCCCTCAGGGGGCCCCCACTGAAGCTTTCTTT. It is translated as CASSPQGAPTEAFF.